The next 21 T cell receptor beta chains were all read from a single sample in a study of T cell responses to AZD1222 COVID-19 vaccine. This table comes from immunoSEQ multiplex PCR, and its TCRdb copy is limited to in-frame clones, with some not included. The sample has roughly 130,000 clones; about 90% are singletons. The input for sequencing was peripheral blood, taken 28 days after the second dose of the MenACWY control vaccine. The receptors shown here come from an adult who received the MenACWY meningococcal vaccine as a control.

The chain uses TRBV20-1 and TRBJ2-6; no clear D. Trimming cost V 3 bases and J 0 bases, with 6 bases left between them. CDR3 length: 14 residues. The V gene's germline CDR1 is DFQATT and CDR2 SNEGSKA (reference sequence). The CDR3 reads CSASPHSGANVLTF. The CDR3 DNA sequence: TGCAGTGCTAGTCCGCACTCTGGGGCCAACGTCCTGACTTTC.

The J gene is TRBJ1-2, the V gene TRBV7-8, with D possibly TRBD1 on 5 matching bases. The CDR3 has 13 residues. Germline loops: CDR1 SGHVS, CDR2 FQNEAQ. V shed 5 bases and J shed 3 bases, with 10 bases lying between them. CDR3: CASSLRVDYGYTF. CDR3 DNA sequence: TGTGCCAGCAGCCTCAGGGTCGACTATGGCTACACCTTC.

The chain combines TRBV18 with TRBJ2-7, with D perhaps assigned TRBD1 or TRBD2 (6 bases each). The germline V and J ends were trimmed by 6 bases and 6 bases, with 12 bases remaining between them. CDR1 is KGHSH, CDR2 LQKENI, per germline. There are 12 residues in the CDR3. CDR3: CASSTGLFEQYF. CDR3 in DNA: TGTGCCAGCTCGACAGGACTATTCGAGCAGTACTTC.

The CDR3 DNA is TGTGCCAGCAGCTTAGCCACCGGGACAGGGGCAAACACCGGGGAGCTGTTTTTT. Residues: CASSLATGTGANTGELFF. The chain recombines TRBV7-6 with TRBJ2-2; the match to TRBD1 covers 10 bases. The CDR3 contains 18 residues. V shed 0 bases and J 2 bases; nucleotides not matched to a gene: 6. From germline, CDR1 is SGHVS and CDR2 FNYEAQ.

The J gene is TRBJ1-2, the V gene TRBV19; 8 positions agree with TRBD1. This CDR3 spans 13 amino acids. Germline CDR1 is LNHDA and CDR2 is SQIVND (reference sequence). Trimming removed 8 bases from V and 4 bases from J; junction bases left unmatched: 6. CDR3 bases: TGTGCCAGTTCGGACAGGGTAGGCTATGGCTACACCTTC. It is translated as CASSDRVGYGYTF.

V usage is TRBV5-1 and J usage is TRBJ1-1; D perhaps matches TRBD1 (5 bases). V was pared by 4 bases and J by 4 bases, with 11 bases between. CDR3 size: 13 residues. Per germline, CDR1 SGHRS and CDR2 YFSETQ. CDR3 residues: CASSLGHGTEAFF. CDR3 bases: TGCGCCAGCAGCCTAGGACACGGCACTGAAGCTTTCTTT.

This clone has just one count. The CDR3 nucleotides are TGCAGCGTCCGATCGGGGGGCGGTGAGCAGTTCTTC. Protein sequence: CSVRSGGGEQFF. The gene calls are TRBV29-1 and TRBJ2-1; a possible D gene is TRBD2 (7 bases). From germline, CDR1 is SQVTM and CDR2 ANQGSEA. V was shortened by 6 bases and J by 9 bases, with 15 bases between the two germline ends. CDR3 length: 12 residues.

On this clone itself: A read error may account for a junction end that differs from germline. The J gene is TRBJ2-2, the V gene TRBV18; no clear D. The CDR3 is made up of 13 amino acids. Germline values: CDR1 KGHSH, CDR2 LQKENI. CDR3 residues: CASSPQTTGELFF. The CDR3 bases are TGTGCCAGCTCGCCACAGACCACCGGGGAGCTGTTTTTT.

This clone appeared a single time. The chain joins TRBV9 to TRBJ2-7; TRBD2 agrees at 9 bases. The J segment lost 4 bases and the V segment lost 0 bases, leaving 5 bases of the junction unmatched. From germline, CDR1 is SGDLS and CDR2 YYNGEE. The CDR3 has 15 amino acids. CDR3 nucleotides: TGTGCCAGCAGCGTAGATAGCGGGAGTCGGTACGAGCAGTACTTC. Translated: CASSVDSGSRYEQYF.

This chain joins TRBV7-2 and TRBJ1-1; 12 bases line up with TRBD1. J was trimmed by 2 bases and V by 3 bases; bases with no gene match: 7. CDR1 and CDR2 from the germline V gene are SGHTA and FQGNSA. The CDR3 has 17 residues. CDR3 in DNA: TGTGCCAGCAGCTTGTACCCCGGGACAGGGGGCAACACTGAAGCTTTCTTT. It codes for CASSLYPGTGGNTEAFF.

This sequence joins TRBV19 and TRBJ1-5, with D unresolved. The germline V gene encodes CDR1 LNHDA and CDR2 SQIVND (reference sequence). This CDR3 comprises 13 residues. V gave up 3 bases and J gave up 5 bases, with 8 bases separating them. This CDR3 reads CASSILYDQPQHF. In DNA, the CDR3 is TGTGCCAGTAGTATTCTATATGATCAGCCCCAGCATTTT.

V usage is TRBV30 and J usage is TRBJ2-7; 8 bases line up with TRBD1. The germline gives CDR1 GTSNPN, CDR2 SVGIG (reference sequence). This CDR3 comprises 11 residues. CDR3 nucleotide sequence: TGTGTAACAGGGGGTTCCTACGAGCAGTACTTC. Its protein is CVTGGSYEQYF.

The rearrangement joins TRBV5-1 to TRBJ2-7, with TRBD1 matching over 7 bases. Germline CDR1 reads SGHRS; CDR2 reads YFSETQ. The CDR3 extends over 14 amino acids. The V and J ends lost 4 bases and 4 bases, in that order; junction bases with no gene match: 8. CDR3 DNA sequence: TGCGCCAGCAGCCTAGGACAGGTAGAGTACGAGCAGTACTTC. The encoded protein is CASSLGQVEYEQYF. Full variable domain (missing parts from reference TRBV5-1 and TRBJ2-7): KAGVTQTPRYLIKTRGQQVTLSCSPISGHRSVSWYQQTPGQGLQFLFEYFSETQRNKGNFPGRFSGRQFSNSRSEMNVSTLELGDSALYLCASSLGQVEYEQYFGPGTRLTVT.

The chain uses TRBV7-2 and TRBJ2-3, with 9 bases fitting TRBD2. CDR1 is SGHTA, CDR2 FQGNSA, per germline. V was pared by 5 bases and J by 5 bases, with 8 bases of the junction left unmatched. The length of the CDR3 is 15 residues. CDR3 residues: CASSPGGSGGDTQYF. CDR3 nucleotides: TGTGCCAGCAGCCCTGGGGGTAGCGGGGGAGATACGCAGTATTTT.

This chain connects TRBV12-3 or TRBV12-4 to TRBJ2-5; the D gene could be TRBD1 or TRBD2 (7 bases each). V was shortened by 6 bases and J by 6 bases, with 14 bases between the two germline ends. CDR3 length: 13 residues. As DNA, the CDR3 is TGTGCCAGCAGGTCAGGGGGGGTCCAGACCCAGTACTTC. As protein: CASRSGGVQTQYF.

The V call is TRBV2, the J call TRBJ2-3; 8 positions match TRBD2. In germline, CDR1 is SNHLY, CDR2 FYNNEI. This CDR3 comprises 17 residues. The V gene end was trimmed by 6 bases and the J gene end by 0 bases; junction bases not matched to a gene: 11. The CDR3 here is CASRLRGGTRSTDTQYF. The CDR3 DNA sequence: TGTGCCAGCAGGTTAAGGGGAGGGACTAGGAGCACAGATACGCAGTATTTT.

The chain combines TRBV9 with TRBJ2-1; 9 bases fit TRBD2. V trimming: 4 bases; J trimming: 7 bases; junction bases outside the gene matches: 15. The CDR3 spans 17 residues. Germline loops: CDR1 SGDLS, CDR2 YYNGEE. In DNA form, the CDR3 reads TGTGCCAGCAGCCCCCGCCCTGCGGGAGGGCCGATAAATGAGCAGTTCTTC. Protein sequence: CASSPRPAGGPINEQFF.

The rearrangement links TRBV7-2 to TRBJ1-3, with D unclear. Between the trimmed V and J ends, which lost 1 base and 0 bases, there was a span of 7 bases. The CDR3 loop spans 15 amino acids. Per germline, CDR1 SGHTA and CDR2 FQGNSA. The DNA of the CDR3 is TGTGCCAGCAGCTTAGAAAGCCTCTCTGGAAACACCATATATTTT. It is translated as CASSLESLSGNTIYF. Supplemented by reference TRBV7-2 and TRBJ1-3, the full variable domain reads GAGVSQSPSNKVTEKGKDVELRCDPISGHTALYWYRQSLGQGLEFLIYFQGNSAPDKSGLPSDRFSAERTGGSVSTLTIQRTQQEDSAVYLCASSLESLSGNTIYFGEGSWLTVV.

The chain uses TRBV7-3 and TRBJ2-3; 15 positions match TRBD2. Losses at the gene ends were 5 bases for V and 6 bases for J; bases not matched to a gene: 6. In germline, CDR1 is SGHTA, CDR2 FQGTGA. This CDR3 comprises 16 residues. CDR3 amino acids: CASSPRTSGGEDTQYF. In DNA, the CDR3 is TGTGCCAGCAGCCCCCGGACTAGCGGGGGGGAGGATACGCAGTATTTT.

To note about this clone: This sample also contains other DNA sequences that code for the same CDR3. CDR3 in amino acids: CASSSGLADYNEQFF. The CDR3 DNA reads as TGCGCCAGCAGCTCGGGACTAGCAGATTACAATGAGCAGTTCTTC. The chain is built from TRBV5-1 and TRBJ2-1; 9 bases agree with TRBD2. CDR1 and CDR2 (germline): SGHRS, YFSETQ. CDR3 size: 15 residues. Trimming removed 3 bases from V and 4 bases from J; junction bases left unmatched: 5.

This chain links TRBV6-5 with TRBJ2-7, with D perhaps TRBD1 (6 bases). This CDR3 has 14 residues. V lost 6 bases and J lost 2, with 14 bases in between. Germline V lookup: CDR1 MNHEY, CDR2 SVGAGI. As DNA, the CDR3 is TGTGCCAGCAGCCGTGACAGGCAGGCCTACGAGCAGTACTTC. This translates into CASSRDRQAYEQYF.